This T cell receptor beta chain emerged from a study of blood T cell repertoires in COVID-19. Study as a whole: Samples of COVID-19 (acute and convalescent) were obtained from the United States, Italy and Spain.

In the original analysis: Reference gene primer amplification in the assay estimated nucleated cell counts. Sequencing used immunoSEQ multiplex PCR; TCRdb keeps in-frame clones, though not all of them. V, J and clone size were drawn from that table, and D and trimming were deduced from the DNA. The repertoire consists of roughly 100,000 clones, with roughly 92% occurring once and the leading ten covering 1.5% to 2%. During active infection, Seattle patients enrolled and were then monitored through disease. Sequences were obtained from peripheral blood. The source of this sequence is a woman aged 45 to 65 with COVID-19, enrolled during active disease.

CDR3 protein: CASSESAQFGYTF. For the CDR3, the DNA is TGTGCCAGCAGTGAGTCAGCACAGTTCGGCTACACCTTC. J is TRBJ1-2 and V is TRBV2, with D uncertain. The germline V and J ends were trimmed by 3 bases and 8 bases, with 13 bases remaining between them. The length of the CDR3 is 13 residues. Germline V gene lookup returns CDR1 SNHLY and CDR2 FYNNEI.